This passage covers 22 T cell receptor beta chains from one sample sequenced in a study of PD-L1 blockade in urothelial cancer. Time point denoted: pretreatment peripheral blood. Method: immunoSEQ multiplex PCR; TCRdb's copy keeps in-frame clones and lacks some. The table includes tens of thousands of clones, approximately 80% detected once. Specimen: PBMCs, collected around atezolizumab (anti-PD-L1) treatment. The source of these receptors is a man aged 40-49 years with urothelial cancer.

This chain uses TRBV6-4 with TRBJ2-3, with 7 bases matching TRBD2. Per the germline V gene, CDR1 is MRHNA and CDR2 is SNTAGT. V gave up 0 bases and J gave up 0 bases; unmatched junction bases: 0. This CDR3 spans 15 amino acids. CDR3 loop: CASSDSLASTDTQYF. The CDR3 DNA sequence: TGTGCCAGCAGTGACTCACTAGCGAGCACAGATACGCAGTATTTT.

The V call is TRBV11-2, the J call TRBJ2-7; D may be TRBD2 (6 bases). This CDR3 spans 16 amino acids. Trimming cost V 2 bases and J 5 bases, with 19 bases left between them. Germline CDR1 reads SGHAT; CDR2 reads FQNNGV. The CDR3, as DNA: TGTGCCAGCAGCTTACTGGGACGGGGGAGTAACGACGAGCAGTACTTC. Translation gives CASSLLGRGSNDEQYF.

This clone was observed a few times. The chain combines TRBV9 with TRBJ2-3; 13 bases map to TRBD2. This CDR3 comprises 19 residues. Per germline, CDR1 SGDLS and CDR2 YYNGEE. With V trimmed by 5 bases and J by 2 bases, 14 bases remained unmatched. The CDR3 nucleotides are TGTGCCAGCAGTCGTAGTACTAGCGGGAGGGCCTATGACACAGATACGCAGTATTTT. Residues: CASSRSTSGRAYDTDTQYF.

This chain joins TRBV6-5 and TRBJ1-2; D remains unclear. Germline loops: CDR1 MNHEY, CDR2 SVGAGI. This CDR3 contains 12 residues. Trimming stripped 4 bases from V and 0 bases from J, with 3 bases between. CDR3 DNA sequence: TGTGCCAGCAGTTTAACTAACTATGGCTACACCTTC. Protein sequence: CASSLTNYGYTF.

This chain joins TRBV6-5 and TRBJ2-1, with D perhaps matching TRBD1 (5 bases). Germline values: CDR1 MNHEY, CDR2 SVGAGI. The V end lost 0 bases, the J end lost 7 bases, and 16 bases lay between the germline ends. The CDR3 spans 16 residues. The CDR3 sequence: CASSYSMVLAGNEQFF. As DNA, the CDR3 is TGTGCCAGCAGTTACTCGATGGTTCTGGCAGGGAATGAGCAGTTCTTC.

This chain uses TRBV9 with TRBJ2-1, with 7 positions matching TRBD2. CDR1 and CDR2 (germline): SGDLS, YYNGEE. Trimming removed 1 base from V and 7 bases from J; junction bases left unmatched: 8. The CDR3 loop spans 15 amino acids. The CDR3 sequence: CASSVSTSVGNEQFF. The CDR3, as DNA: TGTGCCAGCAGCGTAAGCACTAGCGTCGGGAATGAGCAGTTCTTC.

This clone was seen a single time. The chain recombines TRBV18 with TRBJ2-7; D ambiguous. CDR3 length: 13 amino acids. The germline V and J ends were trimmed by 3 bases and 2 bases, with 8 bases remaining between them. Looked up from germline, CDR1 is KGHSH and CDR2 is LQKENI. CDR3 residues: CASSPTQAYEQYF. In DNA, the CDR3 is TGTGCCAGCTCACCCACCCAGGCCTACGAGCAGTACTTC.

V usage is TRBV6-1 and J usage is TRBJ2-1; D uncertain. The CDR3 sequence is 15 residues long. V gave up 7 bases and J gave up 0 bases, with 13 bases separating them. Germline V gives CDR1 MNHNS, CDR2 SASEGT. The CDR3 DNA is TGTGCCAGCATCCCCGGTACGAGCTCCTACAATGAGCAGTTCTTC. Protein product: CASIPGTSSYNEQFF.

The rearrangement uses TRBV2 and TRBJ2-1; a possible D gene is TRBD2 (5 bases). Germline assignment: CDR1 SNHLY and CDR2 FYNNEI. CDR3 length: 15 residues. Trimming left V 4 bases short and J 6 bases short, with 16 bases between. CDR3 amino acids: CASSVKSSPRNEQFF. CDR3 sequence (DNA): TGTGCCAGCAGTGTAAAGTCTAGCCCCCGCAATGAGCAGTTCTTC.

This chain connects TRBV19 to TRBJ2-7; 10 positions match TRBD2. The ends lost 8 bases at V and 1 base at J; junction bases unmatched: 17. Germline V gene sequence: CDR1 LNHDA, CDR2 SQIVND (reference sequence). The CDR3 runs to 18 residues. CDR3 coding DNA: TGTGCCAGTGCCCCCAGTTGGCTAGCGGGAGAATCTTCCTACGAGCAGTACTTC. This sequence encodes CASAPSWLAGESSYEQYF. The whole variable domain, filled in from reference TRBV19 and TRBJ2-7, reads DGGITQSPKYLFRKEGQNVTLSCEQNLNHDAMYWYRQDPGQGLRLIYYSQIVNDFQKGDIAEGYSVSREKKESFPLTVTSAQKNPTAFYLCASAPSWLAGESSYEQYFGPGTRLTVT.

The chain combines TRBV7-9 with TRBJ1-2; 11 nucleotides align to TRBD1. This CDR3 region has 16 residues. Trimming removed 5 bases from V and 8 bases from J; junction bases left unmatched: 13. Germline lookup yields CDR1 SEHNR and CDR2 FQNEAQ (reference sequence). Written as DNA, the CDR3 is TGTGCCAGCAGCACCCACCGGGACAGGGGGGAAAACGGCTACACCTTC. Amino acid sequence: CASSTHRDRGENGYTF.

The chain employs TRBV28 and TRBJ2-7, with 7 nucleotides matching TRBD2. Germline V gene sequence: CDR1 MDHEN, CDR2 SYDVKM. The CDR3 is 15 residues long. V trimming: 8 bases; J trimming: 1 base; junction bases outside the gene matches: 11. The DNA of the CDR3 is TGTGCCAGCGAATGGGGGAGGGGTCGATCCTACGAGCAGTACTTC. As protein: CASEWGRGRSYEQYF.

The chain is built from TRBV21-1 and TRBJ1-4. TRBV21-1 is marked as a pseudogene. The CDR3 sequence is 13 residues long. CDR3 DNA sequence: TGTGCCAGCAGCAAAGCTCACCGGAGAAAACTGTTTTTT. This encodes CASSKAHRRKLFF.

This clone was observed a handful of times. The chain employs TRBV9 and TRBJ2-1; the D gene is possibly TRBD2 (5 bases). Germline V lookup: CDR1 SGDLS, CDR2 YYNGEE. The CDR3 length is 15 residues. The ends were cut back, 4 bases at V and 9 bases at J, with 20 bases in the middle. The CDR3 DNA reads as TGTGCCAGCAGCACCTCCGGACTCGGAAATCTTGAGCAGTTCTTC. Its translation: CASSTSGLGNLEQFF.

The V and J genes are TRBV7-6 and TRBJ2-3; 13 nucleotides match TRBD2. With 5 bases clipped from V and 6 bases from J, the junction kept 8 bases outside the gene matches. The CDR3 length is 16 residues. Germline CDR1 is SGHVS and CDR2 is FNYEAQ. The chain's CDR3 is CASSRGLAGAGDTQYF. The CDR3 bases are TGTGCCAGCAGCCGAGGACTAGCGGGAGCCGGGGATACGCAGTATTTT.

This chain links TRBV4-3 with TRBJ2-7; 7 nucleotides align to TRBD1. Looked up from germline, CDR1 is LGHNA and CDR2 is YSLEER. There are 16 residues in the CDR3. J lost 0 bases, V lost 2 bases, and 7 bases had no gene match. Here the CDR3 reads CASSQLPGQSSYEQYF. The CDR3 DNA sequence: TGCGCCAGCAGCCAACTACCGGGACAGAGCTCCTACGAGCAGTACTTC.

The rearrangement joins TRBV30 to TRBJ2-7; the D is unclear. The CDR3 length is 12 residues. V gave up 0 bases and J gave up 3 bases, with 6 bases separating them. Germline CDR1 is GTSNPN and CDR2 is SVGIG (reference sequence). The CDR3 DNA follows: TGTGCCTGGAGTGTAAGCTACTACGAGCAGTACTTC. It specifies CAWSVSYYEQYF.

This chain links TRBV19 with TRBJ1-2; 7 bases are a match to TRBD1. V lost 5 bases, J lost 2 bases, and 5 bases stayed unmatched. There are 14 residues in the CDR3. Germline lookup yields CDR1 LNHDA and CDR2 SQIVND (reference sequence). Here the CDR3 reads CASSVGQVNYGYTF. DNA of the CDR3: TGTGCCAGTAGTGTCGGACAGGTAAACTATGGCTACACCTTC.

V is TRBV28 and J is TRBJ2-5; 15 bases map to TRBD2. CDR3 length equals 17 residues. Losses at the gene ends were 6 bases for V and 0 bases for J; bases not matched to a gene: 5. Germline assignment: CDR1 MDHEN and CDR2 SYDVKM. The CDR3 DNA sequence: TGTGCCAGCAGGGGACTAGCGGGAGGCCGGGACCAAGAGACCCAGTACTTC. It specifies CASRGLAGGRDQETQYF.

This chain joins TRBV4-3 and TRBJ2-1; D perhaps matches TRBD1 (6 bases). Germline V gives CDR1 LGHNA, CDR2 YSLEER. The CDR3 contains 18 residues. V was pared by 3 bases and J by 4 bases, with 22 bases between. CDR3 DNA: TGCGCCAGCAGCCATCAAGAAGGACACAGGGATTCGTACAATGAGCAGTTCTTC. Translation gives CASSHQEGHRDSYNEQFF.

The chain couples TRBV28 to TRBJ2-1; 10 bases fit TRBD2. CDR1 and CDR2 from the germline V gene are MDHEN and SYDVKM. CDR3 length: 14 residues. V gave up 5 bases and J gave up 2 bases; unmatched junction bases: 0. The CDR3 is CASSSGRAYNEQFF. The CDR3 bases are TGTGCCAGCAGTAGCGGGAGGGCCTACAATGAGCAGTTCTTC.

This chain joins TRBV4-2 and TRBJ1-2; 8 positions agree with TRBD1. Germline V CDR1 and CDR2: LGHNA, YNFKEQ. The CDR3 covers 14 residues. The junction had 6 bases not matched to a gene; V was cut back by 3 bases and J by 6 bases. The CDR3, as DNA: TGTGCCAGCAGCCATTGGACAGGGACGGATGGCTACACCTTC. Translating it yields CASSHWTGTDGYTF.